The next 26 T cell receptor beta chains were all read from a single sample in a study of CD8+ T cells in alopecia areata. The treatment is: oral pan-JAK inhibitor, 5-10 mg twice daily. As the sequencing template, cDNA was produced by extracting RNA and reverse transcribing it. Method: immunoSEQ multiplex PCR; TCRdb's copy keeps in-frame clones and lacks some. The sample gives approximately 220,000 clones, roughly two fifths of which show up once; around 0.48% is in the top ten. Sequencing was performed on CD4+ T cells sorted from blood, taken around week 30, from a patient treated with tofacitinib. These receptor sequences come from a human donor with alopecia areata.

This chain links TRBV6-5 with TRBJ2-1; D might be TRBD2 (6 bases). Between the trimmed V and J ends, which lost 2 bases and 2 bases, there was a span of 13 bases. This CDR3 contains 16 residues. From germline, CDR1 is MNHEY and CDR2 SVGAGI. CDR3 DNA sequence: TGTGCCAGCAGTTACACCCCAGGAGGGGCCTACAATGAGCAGTTCTTC. Its translation: CASSYTPGGAYNEQFF.

The chain joins TRBV27 to TRBJ2-3, with 9 positions matching TRBD2. The CDR3 is 20 residues long. J was trimmed by 2 bases and V by 2 bases; bases with no gene match: 17. Germline CDR1 MNHEY, CDR2 SMNVEV (reference sequence). This CDR3 is CASSLRYGRMSGRPTDTQYF. The CDR3 DNA follows: TGTGCCAGCAGTTTACGGTACGGCCGGATGAGCGGGAGGCCCACAGATACGCAGTATTTT.

The chain uses TRBV25-1 and TRBJ1-4, with D perhaps matching TRBD1 (5 bases). V was pared by 6 bases and J by 3 bases, with 14 bases between. CDR3 length: 15 residues. CDR1 MGHDK and CDR2 SYGVNS come from the germline V gene. Written as DNA, the CDR3 is TGTGCCAGCAGCCTAACCGGGGGTGCTAATGAAAAACTGTTTTTT. Protein product: CASSLTGGANEKLFF.

This clone came up once. DNA for the CDR3: TGTGCCAGCTCACCCGGGACAGGGAAGGACACAGATACGCAGTATTTT. Translated: CASSPGTGKDTDTQYF. The rearrangement joins TRBV18 to TRBJ2-3; 9 nucleotides match TRBD1. V lost 3 bases, J lost 2 bases, and 6 bases stayed unmatched. CDR1 and CDR2 (germline): KGHSH, LQKENI. The CDR3 covers 16 residues.

This clone has just a few counts. The chain links TRBV23-1 to TRBJ2-7; tentative D call: TRBD2 (7 bases). TRBV23-1 is marked as an open reading frame, function uncertain. This CDR3 comprises 14 residues. Trimming took off 8 bases at V and 3 bases at J, with 17 bases between the two ends. The CDR3 sequence is CASVRGAAFYEQYF. Written as DNA, the CDR3 is TGCGCCAGCGTACGGGGGGCGGCCTTCTACGAGCAGTACTTC.

The chain has TRBV30 and TRBJ1-4; no definite D call. V lost 3 bases, J lost 3 bases, and 8 bases lay in between. Germline V gene lookup returns CDR1 GTSNPN and CDR2 SVGIG (reference sequence). The CDR3 loop spans 13 amino acids. The CDR3 DNA reads as TGTGCCTGGAGAGGGCAGCCTAATGAAAAACTGTTTTTT. This codes for CAWRGQPNEKLFF.

J is TRBJ2-3 and V is TRBV5-1, with TRBD1 matching over 7 bases. From germline, CDR1 is SGHRS and CDR2 YFSETQ. With 5 bases clipped from V and 2 bases from J, the junction kept 8 bases outside the gene matches. There are 15 residues in the CDR3. This CDR3 reads CASRLTGSFTDTQYF. CDR3 in DNA: TGCGCCAGCAGGTTGACAGGGTCATTCACAGATACGCAGTATTTT. Full variable domain (rest looked up from reference TRBV5-1 and TRBJ2-3): KAGVTQTPRYLIKTRGQQVTLSCSPISGHRSVSWYQQTPGQGLQFLFEYFSETQRNKGNFPGRFSGRQFSNSRSEMNVSTLELGDSALYLCASRLTGSFTDTQYFGPGTRLTVL.

The chain has TRBV11-2 and TRBJ2-3; TRBD2 is a possible D gene (5 bases). This CDR3 has 16 amino acids. Germline CDR1 reads SGHAT; CDR2 reads FQNNGV. V was clipped by 5 bases and J by 2 bases, with 17 bases between them. CDR3 region: CASSLLAGKSTDTQYF. The CDR3 coding sequence is TGTGCCAGCAGCCTCCTCGCCGGGAAGTCCACAGATACGCAGTATTTT.

The rearrangement uses TRBV18 and TRBJ1-5, with TRBD1 matching 7 bases. The germline gives CDR1 KGHSH, CDR2 LQKENI. The junction had 7 bases not matched to a gene; V was cut back by 6 bases and J by 2 bases. The CDR3 has 15 residues. The CDR3 reads CASSFTGARNQPQHF. For the CDR3, the DNA is TGTGCCAGCTCGTTCACAGGGGCTCGCAATCAGCCCCAGCATTTT. Based on the CDR3 plus reference TRBV18 and TRBJ1-5, the full variable domain is NAGVMQNPRHLVRRRGQEARLRCSPMKGHSHVYWYRQLPEEGLKFMVYLQKENIIDESGMPKERFSAEFPKEGPSILRIQQVVRGDSAAYFCASSFTGARNQPQHFGDGTRLSIL.

This clone was seen more than once but under ten times. The chain has TRBV29-1 and TRBJ1-3; TRBD1 might be the D (6 bases). This CDR3 is 13 amino acids long. Deletions cut 6 bases from V and 3 bases from J, with 12 bases between. The germline CDR1 and CDR2 sequences are SQVTM and ANQGSEA. In DNA, the CDR3 is TGCAGCGTCACAGGGACGTATGGAAACACCATATATTTT. It yields the protein CSVTGTYGNTIYF. Combining the CDR3 with reference TRBV29-1 and TRBJ1-3 gives the whole variable domain SAVISQKPSRDICQRGTSLTIQCQVDSQVTMMFWYRQQPGQSLTLIATANQGSEATYESGFVIDKFPISRPNLTFSTLTVSNMSPEDSSIYLCSVTGTYGNTIYFGEGSWLTVV.

CDR3 in DNA: TGTGCCAGCAGCCCCGGGCGGGGCGAGCAGTACTTC. Encoded protein: CASSPGRGEQYF. The rearrangement joins TRBV2 to TRBJ2-7, with a tentative D call TRBD2 (6 bases). This CDR3 has 12 amino acids. Per germline, CDR1 SNHLY and CDR2 FYNNEI. Trimming shortened V by 6 bases and J by 6 bases, and 12 bases separated the two germline ends. Based on the CDR3 plus reference TRBV2 and TRBJ2-7, the full variable domain is EPEVTQTPSHQVTQMGQEVILRCVPISNHLYFYWYRQILGQKVEFLVSFYNNEISEKSEIFDDQFSVERPDGSNFTLKIRSTKLEDSAMYFCASSPGRGEQYFGPGTRLTVT.

This clone appeared a few times. The V gene is TRBV11-1, the J gene TRBJ2-7; 7 bases match TRBD2. With 3 bases clipped from V and 4 bases from J, the junction kept 9 bases outside the gene matches. This CDR3 comprises 15 residues. Germline loops: CDR1 SGHAT, CDR2 FQDESV (reference sequence). CDR3 coding DNA: TGTGCCAGCAGCTTTTCGAGCGGGATAGGGTACGAGCAGTACTTC. It specifies CASSFSSGIGYEQYF.

The V call is TRBV4-2, the J call TRBJ2-4; the D is unclear. V dropped 3 bases and J dropped 6 bases, with 9 bases sitting between them. CDR3 length: 13 amino acids. Germline assignment: CDR1 LGHNA and CDR2 YNFKEQ. Here the CDR3 DNA reads TGTGCCAGCAGCCAGACCCCGGGAAACATTCAGTACTTC. It translates to CASSQTPGNIQYF.

The V and J genes are TRBV4-1 and TRBJ1-1, with D perhaps matching TRBD1 (5 bases). In germline, CDR1 is MGHRA, CDR2 YSYEKL. This CDR3 has 16 residues. Deletions cut 1 base from V and 7 bases from J, with 19 bases between. This chain's CDR3 is CASSQVGLMGRDEAFF. The DNA of the CDR3 is TGCGCCAGCAGCCAAGTTGGGCTAATGGGCAGGGATGAAGCTTTCTTT.

A few counts support this clone. CDR3 sequence (DNA): TGCGCCAGCAGTACTAGCGGGAGAGGTGGAGATACGCAGTATTTT. Translation gives CASSTSGRGGDTQYF. The genes are TRBV5-1 and TRBJ2-3; 11 nucleotides match TRBD2. V was clipped by 5 bases and J by 5 bases; unmatched bases: 7. This CDR3 comprises 15 residues. CDR1 and CDR2 (germline): SGHRS, YFSETQ. Full variable domain (outside the CDR3, taken from reference TRBV5-1 and TRBJ2-3): KAGVTQTPRYLIKTRGQQVTLSCSPISGHRSVSWYQQTPGQGLQFLFEYFSETQRNKGNFPGRFSGRQFSNSRSEMNVSTLELGDSALYLCASSTSGRGGDTQYFGPGTRLTVL.

The CDR3 here is CASSATGTFTDTQYF. The CDR3 nucleotides are TGTGCCAGCAGCGCAACCGGGACTTTCACAGATACGCAGTATTTT. The V call is TRBV5-4, the J call TRBJ2-3; D is perhaps TRBD2 (6 bases). The germline V gene encodes CDR1 SGHNT and CDR2 YYREEE (reference sequence). The V gene lost 4 bases and the J gene lost 2 bases, with 14 bases spanning the gap. This CDR3 is 15 amino acids long.

The rearrangement links TRBV29-1 to TRBJ1-1; D is perhaps TRBD1 (5 bases). The CDR3 contains 10 residues. Trimming pared 5 bases from V and 7 bases from J, leaving 8 bases between. Germline CDR1 reads SQVTM; CDR2 reads ANQGSEA. CDR3 DNA: TGCAGCGTTTGGGGGAGTGAAGCTTTCTTT. Protein: CSVWGSEAFF.

The J gene is TRBJ2-3, the V gene TRBV6-5; 8 nucleotides match TRBD2. CDR3 size: 15 residues. Trimming at V came to 5 bases and at J to 1 base, leaving 5 bases not matched to a gene. Germline V gene data show CDR1 as MNHEY and CDR2 as SVGAGI. CDR3 in DNA: TGTGCCAGCAGTACAGCGGGAGTGGGCACAGATACGCAGTATTTT. It codes for CASSTAGVGTDTQYF.

The rearrangement uses TRBV5-1 and TRBJ1-4; D is undetermined. Germline V gene sequence: CDR1 SGHRS, CDR2 YFSETQ. The V and J ends lost 5 bases and 6 bases respectively, with 8 bases between them. The CDR3 extends over 12 amino acids. CDR3 loop: CASRRGYEKLFF. The DNA of the CDR3 is TGCGCCAGCAGGAGAGGGTATGAAAAACTGTTTTTT.

The rearrangement uses TRBV2 and TRBJ2-1, with 7 nucleotides matching TRBD2. The germline gives CDR1 SNHLY, CDR2 FYNNEI. The CDR3 loop spans 15 amino acids. The V and J ends lost 6 bases and 4 bases, in that order; junction bases with no gene match: 9. The DNA of the CDR3 is TGTGCCAGCAGAGGTTCTAGCGGAGATTACAATGAGCAGTTCTTC. Translated: CASRGSSGDYNEQFF.

The V gene is TRBV29-1, the J gene TRBJ1-4; TRBD1 agrees at 7 bases. V shed 2 bases, J shed 8 bases, and the junction held 5 bases outside the gene matches. This CDR3 has 13 amino acids. Germline CDR1 reads SQVTM; CDR2 reads ANQGSEA. CDR3 nucleotides: TGCAGCGTTGAAAAGGGGGCAGGGGAAAAACTGTTTTTT. As protein: CSVEKGAGEKLFF.

This sequence joins TRBV9 and TRBJ1-3, with D perhaps TRBD1 (6 bases). Between the trimmed V and J ends, which lost 0 bases and 2 bases, there was a span of 12 bases. The CDR3 has 16 residues. Germline values: CDR1 SGDLS, CDR2 YYNGEE. The CDR3 reads CASSVAQGRTGNTIYF. The CDR3 coding sequence is TGTGCCAGCAGCGTAGCTCAGGGGCGGACTGGAAACACCATATATTTT.

This clone was recorded a few times. The chain joins TRBV23-1 to TRBJ1-6; maybe TRBD1 (5 bases). TRBV23-1 is treated as an ORF (open reading frame) with a function not yet certain. This CDR3 contains 17 residues. Trimming took off 7 bases at V and 0 bases at J, with 16 bases between the two ends. CDR3 residues: CASTGRKDSSYNSPLHF. For the CDR3, the DNA is TGCGCCAGCACGGGACGGAAGGATAGCTCCTATAATTCACCCCTCCACTTT.

The rearrangement links TRBV18 to TRBJ2-3; D unclear. CDR1 KGHSH and CDR2 LQKENI come from the germline V gene. Trimming took off 1 base at V and 4 bases at J, with 9 bases between the two ends. The CDR3 consists of 14 residues. In DNA form, the CDR3 reads TGTGCCAGCTCACCACAGGGTTTTGCAGATACGCAGTATTTT. Translating it yields CASSPQGFADTQYF.

J is TRBJ2-7 and V is TRBV11-2, with D uncertain. This CDR3 region has 12 residues. Germline V gene sequence: CDR1 SGHAT, CDR2 FQNNGV. Trimming cost V 2 bases and J 4 bases, with 6 bases left between them. The CDR3 spells CASSLKLYEQYF. The CDR3 DNA reads as TGTGCCAGCAGCTTAAAGCTTTACGAGCAGTACTTC.

This clone was seen a few times. The V and J genes are TRBV5-1 and TRBJ1-1; D unclear. Germline CDR1 is SGHRS and CDR2 is YFSETQ. The CDR3 is 11 amino acids. Trimming removed 4 bases at V and 3 bases at J, with 4 bases between. CDR3 nucleotide sequence: TGCGCCAGCAGCCCGGACACTGAAGCTTTCTTT. Its protein product is CASSPDTEAFF.